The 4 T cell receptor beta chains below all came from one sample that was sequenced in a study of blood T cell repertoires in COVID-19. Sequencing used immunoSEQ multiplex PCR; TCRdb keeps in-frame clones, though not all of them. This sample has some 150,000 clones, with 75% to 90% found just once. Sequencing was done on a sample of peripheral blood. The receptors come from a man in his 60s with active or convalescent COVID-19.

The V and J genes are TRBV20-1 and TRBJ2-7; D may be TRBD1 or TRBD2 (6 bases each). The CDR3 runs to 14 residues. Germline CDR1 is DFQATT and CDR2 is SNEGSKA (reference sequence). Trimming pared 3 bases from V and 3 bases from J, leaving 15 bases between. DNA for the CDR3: TGCAGTGCTAGTGCGGGGACACCCTACTACGAGCAGTACTTC. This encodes CSASAGTPYYEQYF.

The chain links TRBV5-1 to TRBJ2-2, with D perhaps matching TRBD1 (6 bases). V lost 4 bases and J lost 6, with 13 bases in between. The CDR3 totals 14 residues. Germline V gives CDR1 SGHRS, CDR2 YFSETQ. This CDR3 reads CASSEGQAPGELFF. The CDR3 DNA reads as TGCGCCAGCAGCGAGGGACAAGCCCCCGGGGAGCTGTTTTTT.

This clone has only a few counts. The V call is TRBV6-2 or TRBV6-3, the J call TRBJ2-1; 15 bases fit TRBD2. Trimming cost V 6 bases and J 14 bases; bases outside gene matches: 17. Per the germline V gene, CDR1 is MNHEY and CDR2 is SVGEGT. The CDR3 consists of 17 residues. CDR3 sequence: CASSPDPGTSGGLDEFF. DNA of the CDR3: TGTGCCAGCAGCCCAGACCCCGGGACTAGCGGGGGGCTTGATGAGTTCTTC.

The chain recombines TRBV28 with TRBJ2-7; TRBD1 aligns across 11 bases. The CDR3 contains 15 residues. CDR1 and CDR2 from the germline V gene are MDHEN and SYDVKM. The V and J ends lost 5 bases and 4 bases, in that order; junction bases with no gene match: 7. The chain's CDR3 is CASSGRGQGVYEQYF. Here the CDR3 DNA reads TGTGCCAGCAGTGGGAGGGGACAGGGGGTTTACGAGCAGTACTTC.